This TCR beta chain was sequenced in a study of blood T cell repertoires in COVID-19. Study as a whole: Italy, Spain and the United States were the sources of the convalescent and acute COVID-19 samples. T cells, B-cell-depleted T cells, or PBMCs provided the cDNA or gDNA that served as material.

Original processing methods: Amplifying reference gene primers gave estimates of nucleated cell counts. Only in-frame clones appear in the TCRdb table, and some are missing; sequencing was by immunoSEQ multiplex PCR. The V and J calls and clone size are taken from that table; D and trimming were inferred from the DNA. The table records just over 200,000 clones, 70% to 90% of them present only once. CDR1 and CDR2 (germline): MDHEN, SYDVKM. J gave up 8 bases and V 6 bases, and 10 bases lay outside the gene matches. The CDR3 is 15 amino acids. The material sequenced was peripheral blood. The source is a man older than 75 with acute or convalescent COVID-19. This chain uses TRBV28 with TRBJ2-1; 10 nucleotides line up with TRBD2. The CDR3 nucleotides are TGTGCCAGCAGGCCTAGCGGGAGCGGGGAGGATGAGCAGTTCTTC. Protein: CASRPSGSGEDEQFF.